This T cell receptor beta chain came from a study of shared clonotypes between healthy human individuals. Findings and limits, study-wide: Despite large depth, sorted-subset datasets appeared incompletely sequenced. Sharing across four donors was highest in naive CD4 (roughly 5%) and lowest in memory CD8 (about 0.4%).

As to this clone: Antigen: not known.

Naive CD8 populations comprised CD45RO-negative cells positively selected for CCR7, excluding terminally differentiated effector memory CD45RA+ cells. Sequencing was performed with immunoSEQ multiplex PCR; in TCRdb, only in-frame clones are kept and a portion is missing. The sample has roughly 2 million clones, approximately 95% seen once; the top ten hold 0.9% to 1.3%. This TCR was recovered from a man aged 18 to 30 in good health. The sequencing sample was made of naive CD8+ T cells sorted from blood.

The CDR3, as DNA: TGTGCCAGCAGTCCTCGGATGGGTATGAACACTGAAGCTTTCTTT. Its translation is CASSPRMGMNTEAFF. V is TRBV28 and J is TRBJ1-1, with D hard to call. The CDR3 covers 15 residues. Trimming stripped 5 bases from V and 0 bases from J, with 13 bases between. Germline V CDR1 and CDR2: MDHEN, SYDVKM.